These T cell receptor beta chains were read from a single sample in a study of T cell responses to AZD1222 COVID-19 vaccine. The method was immunoSEQ multiplex PCR; TCRdb's version includes in-frame clones alone and lacks a portion of them. The table has under 95,000 clones, 90% seen once. The material was peripheral blood, obtained on day 0 of AZD1222 vaccination. The source is an adult in good health. The CDR3 runs from the conserved cysteine through the conserved F or W. The D gene is left open where the match is weak. Not every row has a clone size; where given, it reads once, few, many or a size class.

abundance,d_gene,j_gene,v_gene,CDR3nt,CDR3aa
.,.,TRBJ2-3,TRBV20-1,TGCAGTGCTGGTGGGGGAGTAGGCGGTACAGATACGCAGTATTTT,CSAGGGVGGTDTQYF
.,.,TRBJ2-3,TRBV4-1,TGCGCGGGGGACCCAGATACGCAGTATTTT,CAGDPDTQYF
.,TRBD1,TRBJ1-4,TRBV29-1,TGCAGCGTGACCCTCCCCGGGACAGGGTTCGAAAAACTGTTTTTT,CSVTLPGTGFEKLFF
.,.,TRBJ2-3,TRBV19,TGTGCCAGTTCACAGACAGATACGCAGTATTTT,CASSQTDTQYF
once,.,TRBJ2-7,TRBV2,TGTGCCAGCAACTCAGAGACCTACGAGCAGTACTTC,CASNSETYEQYF
.,TRBD1,TRBJ1-5,TRBV2,TGTGCCAGCATCCTAGACAGGGCTATCAATCAGCCCCAGCATTTT,CASILDRAINQPQHF
.,.,TRBJ1-2,TRBV29-1,TGCAGCGCCACCCTGTCCCCCGGAGGCTATGGCTACACCTTC,CSATLSPGGYGYTF
.,.,TRBJ2-7,TRBV27,TGTGCCAGCAGTCCTTGGGCGGGCAGCTCCTACGAGCAGTACTTC,CASSPWAGSSYEQYF
.,TRBD2,TRBJ2-3,TRBV4-3,TGCGCCAGCAGCCGCGACAGGACTAGCGGGGGGGCAGATACGCAGTATTTT,CASSRDRTSGGADTQYF
.,.,TRBJ1-1,TRBV4-3,TGCGCCAGCAGCCCCGACGGGTCGGTCACTGAAGCTTTCTTT,CASSPDGSVTEAFF
.,.,TRBJ1-1,TRBV7-3,TGTGCCAGCAGCCCAAACGTGGGCATGAACACTGAAGCTTTCTTT,CASSPNVGMNTEAFF
.,TRBD1,TRBJ2-7,TRBV25-1,TGTGCCAGCGGGGGGGACAGGGGCATTTACGAGCAGTACTTC,CASGGDRGIYEQYF
once,.,TRBJ1-4,TRBV7-9,TGTGCCAGCAGCTTAAGCCGAGGGGCTAATGAAAAACTGTTTTTT,CASSLSRGANEKLFF
.,.,TRBJ1-2,TRBV6-2/TRBV6-3,TGTGCCAGCAGTTACCCGAGGACAGCCGTCGGCTATGGCTACACCTTC,CASSYPRTAVGYGYTF
.,.,TRBJ2-1,TRBV6-2/TRBV6-3,TGTGCCAGCAGTTACTCGATCGCGGAACGGACAGTCTACAATGAGCAGTTCTTC,CASSYSIAERTVYNEQFF
.,.,TRBJ1-2,TRBV6-5,TGTGCCAGCAGCCAAGGACACCCTTATGGCTACACCTTC,CASSQGHPYGYTF
few,.,TRBJ2-2,TRBV7-3,TGTGCCAGCAGCTTGATTTGGGATACCGGGGAGCTGTTTTTT,CASSLIWDTGELFF
.,TRBD2,TRBJ2-5,TRBV18,TGTGCCAGCTCACCCGGACTAGCGGGGGGGTTCCAAGAGACCCAGTACTTC,CASSPGLAGGFQETQYF
.,.,TRBJ1-1,TRBV5-6,TGTGCCAGCGTATCCAGGGAGTTCACTGAAGCTTTCTTT,CASVSREFTEAFF
.,TRBD1,TRBJ2-5,TRBV7-2,TGTGCCAGCAGCTCACAGGGGGGAGAGACCCAGTACTTC,CASSSQGGETQYF
.,.,TRBJ1-6,TRBV7-9,TGTGCCAGCAGCTTAGTAACCATCGGGGATTCACCCCTCCACTTT,CASSLVTIGDSPLHF